The 25 T cell receptor beta chains below all came from one sample that was sequenced in a study of T cell changes during pregnancy in multiple sclerosis. Measured with immunoSEQ multiplex PCR; TCRdb has only the in-frame clones, and not every one. The table has more than 85,000 clones, around nine tenths seen once. Sequenced material: peripheral blood, taken in the second trimester of pregnancy. The receptors stem from a female donor with multiple sclerosis, enrolled in a pregnancy study.

The chain is built from TRBV29-1 and TRBJ1-2, with 7 bases fitting TRBD1. CDR1 and CDR2 from the germline V gene are SQVTM and ANQGSEA. This CDR3 has 12 residues. J lost 6 bases, V lost 3 bases, and 4 bases had no gene match. Written as DNA, the CDR3 is TGCAGCGTTGATGACGGGACAGATGGCTACACCTTC. It yields the protein CSVDDGTDGYTF.

The rearrangement links TRBV5-1 to TRBJ1-1, with D hard to call. This CDR3 has 14 residues. With 4 bases removed from V and 1 base from J, the gap between germline ends came to 11 bases. From germline, CDR1 is SGHRS and CDR2 YFSETQ. CDR3 amino acids: CASSADIKNTEAFF. Written as DNA, the CDR3 is TGCGCCAGCAGCGCCGACATTAAGAACACTGAAGCTTTCTTT.

The V gene is TRBV13, the J gene TRBJ1-1; 8 nucleotides agree with TRBD1. The CDR3 totals 19 residues. Per the germline V gene, CDR1 is PRHDT and CDR2 is FYEKMQ (reference sequence). V dropped 0 bases and J dropped 0; count of bases not matched to a gene: 12. The DNA for the CDR3 is TGTGCCAGCAGCTTAGGGCGCAACAGGGGGGGAGTCATGAACACTGAAGCTTTCTTT. Translating it yields CASSLGRNRGGVMNTEAFF.

The chain has TRBV29-1 and TRBJ2-7; tentative D call: TRBD2 (6 bases). Germline CDR1 reads SQVTM; CDR2 reads ANQGSEA. This CDR3 spans 13 amino acids. Trimming took 4 bases from V and 0 from J, leaving 10 bases between them. The CDR3 reads CSVVPRDSYEQYF. For the CDR3, the DNA is TGCAGCGTTGTCCCGCGGGACTCCTACGAGCAGTACTTC.

This rearrangement joins TRBV1 to TRBJ2-3; the D segment call TRBD2 is taken from the table without a DNA check. TRBV1 is a pseudogene locus. The CDR3 runs 17 residues. CDR3 in DNA: TGCACCAGCAGCCAAAGACTAGCGGGGGCGAGGGCAGATACGCAGTATTTT. It yields the protein CTSSQRLAGARADTQYF.

The chain combines TRBV6-5 with TRBJ1-1; 8 bases agree with TRBD1. Trimming took 2 bases from V and 3 from J; bases not matched to a gene: 5. The CDR3 covers 15 residues. Germline V CDR1 and CDR2: MNHEY, SVGAGI. CDR3 amino acids: CASSYTGQGDTEAFF. Here the CDR3 DNA reads TGTGCCAGCAGTTACACCGGACAGGGTGACACTGAAGCTTTCTTT.

This chain joins TRBV6-5 and TRBJ1-2; D not certain. The germline V and J ends were trimmed by 0 bases and 2 bases, with 7 bases remaining between them. The CDR3 is 14 amino acids. Germline CDR1 and CDR2: MNHEY and SVGAGI. The CDR3 DNA sequence: TGTGCCAGCAGTTACTCGACGGAGAACTATGGCTACACCTTC. As protein: CASSYSTENYGYTF.

This rearrangement joins TRBV5-4 to TRBJ2-1; 10 bases agree with TRBD2. The germline gives CDR1 SGHNT, CDR2 YYREEE (reference sequence). The CDR3 runs 15 residues. V dropped 5 bases and J dropped 8; count of bases not matched to a gene: 10. The CDR3 sequence: CASSRSGRASDEQFF. CDR3 coding DNA: TGTGCCAGCAGTCGAAGCGGGAGGGCCTCGGATGAGCAGTTCTTC.

The chain has TRBV28 and TRBJ2-7; tentative D call: TRBD2 (5 bases). The CDR3 contains 12 residues. Trimming stripped 4 bases from V and 1 base from J, with 5 bases between. CDR1 MDHEN and CDR2 SYDVKM come from the germline V gene. CDR3 in DNA: TGTGCCAGCAGTTCGGGGTCCTACGAGCAGTACTTC. This translates into CASSSGSYEQYF.

The V gene is TRBV28, the J gene TRBJ1-5; D gene uncertain. V lost 2 bases and J lost 0, with 11 bases in between. The germline gives CDR1 MDHEN, CDR2 SYDVKM. This CDR3 spans 16 amino acids. The CDR3 DNA reads TGTGCCAGCAGTTTAATGCGGGCAGTTAGCAATCAGCCCCAGCATTTT. Protein sequence: CASSLMRAVSNQPQHF.

The rearrangement uses TRBV7-8 and TRBJ1-5, with a tentative D call TRBD1 (5 bases). Trimming pared 4 bases from V and 0 bases from J, leaving 19 bases between. Germline CDR1 and CDR2: SGHVS and FQNEAQ. This CDR3 comprises 18 residues. The CDR3 sequence: CASSSPFRGRVSNQPQHF. CDR3 bases: TGTGCCAGCAGCTCACCATTCCGAGGCAGGGTTAGCAATCAGCCCCAGCATTTT.

This clone showed up just once. The chain joins TRBV30 to TRBJ1-2; D is uncertain. Deletions cut 5 bases from V and 2 bases from J, with 9 bases between. Germline CDR1 is GTSNPN and CDR2 is SVGIG (reference sequence). This CDR3 comprises 12 residues. CDR3 sequence (DNA): TGTGCCTGGCTGGGGAGCAACTATGGCTACACCTTC. Translating gives CAWLGSNYGYTF. The whole variable domain, remainder taken from reference TRBV30 and TRBJ1-2, is SQTIHQWPATLVQPVGSPLSLECTVEGTSNPNLYWYRQAAGRGLQLLFYSVGIGQISSEVPQNLSASRPQDRQFILSSKKLLLSDSGFYLCAWLGSNYGYTFGSGTRLTVV.

The CDR3 sequence: CAWSGSRAGATYNEQFF. CDR3 bases: TGTGCCTGGAGTGGTAGCCGTGCGGGAGCCACCTACAATGAGCAGTTCTTC. The J gene is TRBJ2-1, the V gene TRBV30; TRBD2 matches at 7 bases. This CDR3 is built from 17 residues. Germline CDR1 and CDR2: GTSNPN and SVGIG (reference sequence). V trimming: 1 base; J trimming: 2 bases; junction bases outside the gene matches: 11. The variable domain in full, completed from reference TRBV30 and TRBJ2-1, reads SQTIHQWPATLVQPVGSPLSLECTVEGTSNPNLYWYRQAAGRGLQLLFYSVGIGQISSEVPQNLSASRPQDRQFILSSKKLLLSDSGFYLCAWSGSRAGATYNEQFFGPGTRLTVL.

The rearrangement joins TRBV27 to TRBJ2-1; 14 nucleotides match TRBD2. The junction had 12 bases not matched to a gene; V was cut back by 5 bases and J by 6 bases. This CDR3 spans 18 amino acids. The germline V gene encodes CDR1 MNHEY and CDR2 SMNVEV (reference sequence). The CDR3 DNA follows: TGTGCCAGCAGTCGGGGACTAGCGGGAGTAAAAGTAGGCAATGAGCAGTTCTTC. Translated, it gives CASSRGLAGVKVGNEQFF.

The rearrangement uses TRBV6-4 and TRBJ2-1, with D possibly TRBD1 on 5 matching bases. This CDR3 comprises 12 residues. V shed 3 bases and J shed 12 bases, with 12 bases lying between them. CDR1 MRHNA and CDR2 SNTAGT come from the germline V gene. The CDR3 here is CASSESKGMQFF. The DNA for the CDR3 is TGTGCCAGCAGTGAATCGAAGGGGATGCAGTTCTTC.

V and J are TRBV30 and TRBJ2-3; possible D gene TRBD2, 5 bases. Germline-derived CDR1 and CDR2 are GTSNPN and SVGIG (reference sequence). V shed 0 bases and J shed 3 bases, with 19 bases lying between them. The CDR3 totals 17 residues. CDR3 region: CAWSVLSGPPETDTQYF. The CDR3 DNA sequence: TGTGCCTGGAGTGTACTGAGCGGCCCACCAGAGACAGATACGCAGTATTTT.

The V and J genes are TRBV19 and TRBJ2-2, with 10 bases identical to TRBD2. CDR1 and CDR2 from the germline V gene are LNHDA and SQIVND (reference sequence). The CDR3 has 18 amino acids. V was pared by 5 bases and J by 7 bases, with 16 bases of the junction left unmatched. CDR3 DNA sequence: TGTGCCAGTAGTCGCCCCCCTCTAGCGGGAGTATTGAACGGGGAGCTGTTTTTT. It translates to CASSRPPLAGVLNGELFF.

The chain joins TRBV28 to TRBJ2-1; TRBD2 is a possible D gene (6 bases). The CDR3 covers 14 residues. CDR1 is MDHEN, CDR2 SYDVKM, per germline. Deletions cut 3 bases from V and 2 bases from J, with 8 bases between. CDR3 in amino acids: CASSFPGAYNEQFF. The CDR3 DNA reads as TGTGCCAGCAGTTTCCCGGGGGCCTACAATGAGCAGTTCTTC.

The chain links TRBV30 to TRBJ2-5; 7 nucleotides match TRBD2. The J segment lost 3 bases and the V segment lost 2 bases, leaving 3 bases of the junction unmatched. Germline-derived CDR1 and CDR2 are GTSNPN and SVGIG (reference sequence). The CDR3 loop spans 13 amino acids. This CDR3 reads CAWSRTREETQYF. The CDR3 region has the DNA TGTGCCTGGAGTCGGACTAGAGAAGAGACCCAGTACTTC. Full variable domain (missing parts from reference TRBV30 and TRBJ2-5): SQTIHQWPATLVQPVGSPLSLECTVEGTSNPNLYWYRQAAGRGLQLLFYSVGIGQISSEVPQNLSASRPQDRQFILSSKKLLLSDSGFYLCAWSRTREETQYFGPGTRLLVL.

The chain combines TRBV5-4 with TRBJ2-7; possible D gene TRBD2, 6 bases. V was clipped by 2 bases and J by 4 bases, with 16 bases between them. The CDR3 covers 15 residues. Germline lookup yields CDR1 SGHNT and CDR2 YYREEE (reference sequence). CDR3 loop: CASSFGTGSDYEQYF. Written as DNA, the CDR3 is TGTGCCAGCAGCTTCGGGACTGGATCTGATTACGAGCAGTACTTC.

The CDR3 DNA follows: TGTGCCAGCTCACCTCCACAGGGGAACGAGCAGTACTTC. Amino acids: CASSPPQGNEQYF. The gene calls are TRBV18 and TRBJ2-7, with 7 bases aligning to TRBD1. The CDR3 consists of 13 residues. The trim removed 3 bases at V and 5 bases at J, leaving 4 bases unmatched. CDR1 and CDR2 (germline): KGHSH, LQKENI. Filled out from reference TRBV18 and TRBJ2-7, the complete variable domain reads NAGVMQNPRHLVRRRGQEARLRCSPMKGHSHVYWYRQLPEEGLKFMVYLQKENIIDESGMPKERFSAEFPKEGPSILRIQQVVRGDSAAYFCASSPPQGNEQYFGPGTRLTVT.

The V and J genes are TRBV23-1 and TRBJ1-5; D not resolved. TRBV23-1 is an ORF; its function is uncertain. CDR3 length: 16 amino acids. The V gene lost 0 bases and the J gene lost 3 bases, with 12 bases spanning the gap. CDR3 protein: CASSQSSQAPNQPQHF. In DNA form, the CDR3 reads TGCGCCAGCAGTCAATCTTCCCAGGCTCCCAATCAGCCCCAGCATTTT.

The J gene is TRBJ1-1, the V gene TRBV5-4; TRBD1 might be the D (6 bases). Trimming removed 3 bases from V and 0 bases from J, with 15 bases in between. The length of the CDR3 is 16 residues. From germline, CDR1 is SGHNT and CDR2 YYREEE (reference sequence). The CDR3 DNA reads as TGTGCCAGCAGCTCGGGAGGGGGACGGCTGAACACTGAAGCTTTCTTT. It translates to CASSSGGGRLNTEAFF.

The chain combines TRBV4-2 with TRBJ2-7; tentatively, D is TRBD1 (6 bases). The CDR3 runs 14 residues. Between the trimmed V and J ends, which lost 3 bases and 3 bases, there was a span of 12 bases. The germline CDR1 and CDR2 sequences are LGHNA and YNFKEQ. In DNA, the CDR3 is TGTGCCAGCAGCCAGAGCTGGGGGCTCTACGAGCAGTACTTC. Translated, it gives CASSQSWGLYEQYF.

The chain employs TRBV19 and TRBJ2-7; D might be TRBD2 (6 bases). V gave up 4 bases and J gave up 2 bases, with 12 bases separating them. CDR3 size: 14 residues. Germline V gives CDR1 LNHDA, CDR2 SQIVND (reference sequence). The CDR3 region is CASSNLASPYEQYF. The CDR3 nucleotides are TGTGCCAGTAGTAACCTAGCGAGTCCCTACGAGCAGTACTTC.